This T cell receptor (beta chain) was observed in a study of T cell clonotyping in hematopoietic cell transplantation. Study overall: Samples: about 28 days before transplant, then days 30, 100 and 180 after. Broader study findings: No sorting was done, leaving CD4 and CD8 contributions mixed. Pathologically expanded recipient clonotypes increased progressively from day 30 to day 180 as diversity fell. Broader posttransplant TCR repertoire diversity was predicted by graft donor and pretransplant recipient Inverse Simpson Index values.

Per the germline V gene, CDR1 is LGHNA and CDR2 is YSLEER. J gave up 6 bases and V 0 bases, and 3 bases lay outside the gene matches. The CDR3 loop spans 16 amino acids. On this clone itself: Antigen specificity is unknown.

Generated by immunoSEQ multiplex PCR, the TCRdb table keeps only in-frame clones and is missing some. The data show 13,000 to 15,000 clones, 62% seen once. The TCR was taken from a human donor who either received an allogeneic hematopoietic cell transplant for a myeloid malignancy or was a related donor (not recorded which). Some clones in this sample may be carry-over from other donors' samples. Sample: PBMCs. The chain combines TRBV4-3 with TRBJ2-2; 11 nucleotides line up with TRBD2. The CDR3 region is CASSQEGLAGSGELFF. The CDR3 DNA is TGCGCCAGCAGCCAAGAAGGACTAGCGGGTTCCGGGGAGCTGTTTTTT.